This T cell receptor beta chain was sequenced in a study of cytomegalovirus exposure and HLA in healthy donors (dated by TCRdb to the late 2010s). Study-level background: In an earlier analysis of roughly 590 of the donors, 276 Gb of sequence data and roughly 100 million unique TCR beta sequences from about 179 million T cells were reported. The genetic ancestry cluster associated with self-reported Caucasian donors included 70% to 85% of the roughly 400 genotyped donors. Roughly five DR-DQ haplotypes were treated as single units for association and clustering because of strong linkage in the cohort. Using immunosequencing, the study profiled T cell repertoires from about 610 subjects and related those repertoires to cytomegalovirus serostatus. The study was designed to test whether signatures of past pathogen exposure could be identified by cataloging public T cell receptors. In the later analysis, no new phenotypic data were used to find candidate immune exposures; instead, reliance was placed on TCR beta sequences and their occurrence across donors. HLA typing covered class I and class II loci at four-digit resolution. In an earlier analysis of more than 550 of the donors, high-throughput TCR beta sequencing was used to judge whether each TCR beta V gene segment behaved as functional or pseudogenic. Every discovery cohort repertoire had been produced on one sequencing platform. Roughly 300 gigabases of sequencing data and approximately 92 million unique TCR sequences made up an early release that covered several hundred HLA-typed donors. A separate validation cohort of 100 to 150 different subjects was used in addition to the approximately 700-subject first cohort. The study combined high-throughput TCR immunosequencing, statistical association of individual TCRs with disease status, and machine learning to predict cytomegalovirus infection status. Among around 400 genotyped donors of the cohort, an average of approximately 220,000 unique TCR beta nucleotide sequences was sequenced per donor, of which roughly 18% were non-productive. A later genetic analysis used genome-wide SNP genotypes for about 60% of the 666 donors, treating that subset as a discovery cohort. A later analysis re-examined previously published TCR beta repertoires from around 670 donors and added high-resolution HLA genotyping to investigate patterns of TCR occurrence. Alongside the repertoire data, information on donor age, sex, ethnicity and CMV serostatus was compiled. Typing coverage differed by locus: A, B, C, DRB1 and DQB1 were typed in about 620-630 donors, DQA1 in around 500, DPA1 in some 600, and DPB1 in roughly 450.

The cohort consisted of some 670 healthy bone marrow donors. At the time of sampling, all cohort members were nominally healthy, though unrecorded immune exposures were likely present. The donor tested CMV seronegative, placing the donor among the roughly 350 seronegative members of the cohort. A peripheral blood sample was collected from each donor, and TCR beta sequencing was performed on peripheral blood mononuclear cells. The Qiagen DNeasy Blood Extraction Kit was used to extract genomic DNA from the blood cell samples. Library creation used the immunoSEQ multiplex PCR assay. A mixture of 60 forward primers for TCR Vbeta segments and 13 reverse primers for TCR Jbeta segments was used in the multiplex PCR. The CDR3 region of rearranged TCR beta genes was amplified from genomic DNA with a multiplex PCR assay. On the Illumina HiSeq System, the amplified TCR beta libraries were sequenced as 87-base-pair reads. For the original study's pipeline: Across the 666 repertoires, a later analysis counted 80 million or so unique TCR beta chains, approximately 10 million of which were shared by at least two donors. Raw reads were error-corrected and collapsed into unique sequences by a nearest-neighbor algorithm in which closely related sequences were merged to remove PCR and sequencing errors. CDR3 sequences were aligned to IMGT reference sequences to assign V, D and J gene segments. For a sequence to be retained, a match of at least six nucleotides to both a V gene segment and a J gene segment was required. A rearrangement was called productive if the CDR3 had no stop codons and remained in frame with V and J, and every other rearrangement was called non-productive. Following IMGT convention, CDR3 was defined as the stretch from the second conserved V-encoded cysteine up to the conserved J-encoded phenylalanine. In an earlier analysis of approximately 590 of the donors, sequences lacking an unambiguous match to a single V gene segment were excluded. In an earlier analysis of 500 to 750 of the donors, V segments were called functional above 56.7% productive rearrangements and were called segregating when the between-donor standard deviation exceeded 5%. To diagnose cytomegalovirus status from the catalog of TCR beta chain sequences, a statistical classification framework was built. In a later analysis, V and J genes were assigned by comparing TCR nucleotide sequences against IMGT/GENE-DB human TR gene sequences. Using the TCRdist pipeline, a later analysis assigned CDR3 sequences along with most-parsimonious VDJ recombination scenarios. In a later analysis, each TCR beta chain was defined by its CDR3 amino acid sequence together with its V-gene family, and reads lacking a unique V-gene family were excluded. As a way to deal with suspected cross-contamination and a sequencing artifact, a later analysis dropped over 550 nucleotide sequences that were highly shared and had low generation probability. In a later analysis, a clonal expansion index was calculated for each public chain from normalized within-repertoire ranks of inferred template counts. Generation probabilities in a later analysis came from a VDJ recombination model fitted to out-of-frame rearrangements, and those results were checked against IGoR. In a later analysis, TCR-TCR, TCR-HLA and TCR-CMV co-occurrence was scored with hypergeometric tests, and a repertoire-size bias correction was applied to TCR pairs. To estimate false discovery rates, a later analysis permuted the HLA or CMV assignments 20 times. In a later analysis, co-occurring TCRs were grouped using DBSCAN, with TCRdist sequence similarity added in when clustering inside HLA-allele-positive subsets. Repertoires with fewer than 30,000 or more than 120,000 public chains, plus five repertoires with anomalous nucleotide sharing, were excluded from co-occurrence clustering. TCRdb retrieved this table from immuneACCESS and kept in-frame rearrangements only. Not all clones are present; in checked studies, unresolved V genes account for under half, and no reason is known for the remainder. D and trimming come from the DNA, and the V and J calls and clone size come from that table. In this sample the table shows some 98,000 clones, around three quarters of which occur a single time. The top ten clonotypes cover approximately 2% of the sample.

What the study reported, not specific to this receptor: A later analysis found that most CMV-associated TCR beta chains appeared HLA-restricted, with HLA associations seemingly driven largely by CMV exposure. According to a later analysis, parvovirus B19, influenza, CMV and Epstein-Barr virus appeared linked to several top co-occurrence clusters. Linkage disequilibrium might explain the correlated functional status among segregating V segments, but an unknown experimental factor could not be ruled out. According to the authors, the approach could potentially be generalized to other disease states and immunological phenotypes. A later analysis associated about 17,000 TCR beta sequences with specific HLA alleles at a false discovery rate of 0.05. In a later analysis, TCR association rates were found to vary across HLA loci, with the most associated TCRs seen for DRB1 alleles and the fewest for HLA-C alleles. A cluster of highly shared sequence variants was judged likely to represent a technical artifact of the sequencing pipeline. In vitro tests confirmed that three of the cytomegalovirus-associated TCR beta chains recognize cytomegalovirus antigens. The classifier was reported to diagnose cytomegalovirus status with high specificity and sensitivity in both the original cohort and the validation cohort. A further reported finding was that TCR beta sequences accurately predicted the HLA-A and HLA-B alleles for most subjects in the first cohort. CMV serostatus was the only immune exposure information available for the cohort. In a later genetic analysis, fewer N-insertions in productive TCRs were reported among donors in an Asian-associated ancestry cluster than the roughly 640-donor mean. Across donors, most TCR sequences were observed very rarely, whereas some public TCRs were present in many individuals. A later analysis found that HLA-associated TCR beta chains were more clonally expanded and had lower generation probabilities than equally common non-associated chains. In an earlier analysis of 500 to 650 of the donors, most TCR beta V segments appeared in productive rearrangements about 87% or about 30% of the time, broadly matching IMGT annotations. Roughly uniform sequencing depth across donors was assumed in presence/absence analyses, although this assumption may not hold. Assigning TCR associations to individual alleles was difficult when HLA alleles, especially DR and DQ, strongly co-occurred. An association between a missense DCLRE1C variant and V-gene and J-gene trimming of TCR beta chains was found in a later genetic analysis and replicated in an independent cohort. Because some donors lacked HLA typing at each locus, the association tests relied only on the typed subset. Some IMGT-functional V segments, including TRBV6-2 and TRBV6-3, could not be distinguished by the 87-base-pair reads and were therefore excluded. This cohort had only TCR beta chains sequenced, and the lack of alpha or paired-chain data limited which features could be detected. A total of about 150 TCR beta chains were listed by the study as associated with cytomegalovirus. Because counts were too low, seventeen rarely observed V segments, including chromosome 9 orphons, were left out of the earlier analysis of approximately 500 of the donors.

The CDR3 goes from the cysteine to the phenylalanine over 18 residues. Only the CDR3 portion is preserved as DNA: 54 bases, with reading frame beginning at the first base. The CDR1 and CDR2 encoded by the germline V gene (reference sequence) are GTSNPN and SVGIG. V is trimmed back by 2 bases and J by 1 base, and the junction contains 13 bases that no gene match accounts for. On this clone itself: The specificity of this receptor is unknown. The record has no base qualities; no much larger clone is one base away.

The V and J segments used are TRBV30 and TRBJ1-1; 10 bases in between match TRBD1. The receptor comes from a middle-aged man in good health and CMV-seronegative. The sequenced sample consisted of PBMCs. The DNA sequence is given as TGTGCCTGGAGTCTACCATGGGACAGGGGATATGAGAACACTGAAGCTTTCTTT. Its product reads: CAWSLPWDRGYENTEAFF.